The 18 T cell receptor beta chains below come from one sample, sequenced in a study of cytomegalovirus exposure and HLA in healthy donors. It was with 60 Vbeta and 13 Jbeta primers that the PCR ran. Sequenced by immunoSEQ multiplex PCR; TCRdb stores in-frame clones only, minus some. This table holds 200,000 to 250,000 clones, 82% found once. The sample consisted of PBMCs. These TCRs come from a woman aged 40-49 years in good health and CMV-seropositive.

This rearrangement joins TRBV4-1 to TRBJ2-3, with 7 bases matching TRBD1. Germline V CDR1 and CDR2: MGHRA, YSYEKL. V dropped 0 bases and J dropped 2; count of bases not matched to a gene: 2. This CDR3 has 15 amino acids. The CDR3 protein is CASSQEQGLTDTQYF. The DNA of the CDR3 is TGCGCCAGCAGCCAAGAACAGGGGCTCACAGATACGCAGTATTTT.

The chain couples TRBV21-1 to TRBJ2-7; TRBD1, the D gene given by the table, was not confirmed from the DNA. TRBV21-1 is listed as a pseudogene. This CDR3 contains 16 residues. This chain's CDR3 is CASSKPGQGGTYEQYF. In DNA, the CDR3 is TGTGCCAGCAGCAAACCCGGACAGGGTGGCACCTACGAGCAGTACTTC.

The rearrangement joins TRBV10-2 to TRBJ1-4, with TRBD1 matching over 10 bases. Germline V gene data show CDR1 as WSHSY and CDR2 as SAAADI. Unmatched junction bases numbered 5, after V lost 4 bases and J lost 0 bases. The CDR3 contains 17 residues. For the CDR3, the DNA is TGCGCCAGCAGTGGGGACAGGGGCCTTGCAACTAATGAAAAACTGTTTTTT. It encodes CASSGDRGLATNEKLFF.

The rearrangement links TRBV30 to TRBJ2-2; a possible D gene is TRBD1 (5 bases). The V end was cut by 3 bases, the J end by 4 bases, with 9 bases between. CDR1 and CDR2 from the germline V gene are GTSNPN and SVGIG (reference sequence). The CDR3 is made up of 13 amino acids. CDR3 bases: TGTGCCTGGAGCAGGGTCCCCACCGGGGAGCTGTTTTTT. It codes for CAWSRVPTGELFF.

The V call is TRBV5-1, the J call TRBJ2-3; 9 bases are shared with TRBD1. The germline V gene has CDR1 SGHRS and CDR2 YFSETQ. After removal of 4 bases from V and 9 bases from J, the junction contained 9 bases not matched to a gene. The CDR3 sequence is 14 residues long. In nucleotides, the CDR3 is TGCGCCAGCAGCCAGAGACAGGGGGAAGGAACGCAGTATTTT. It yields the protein CASSQRQGEGTQYF.

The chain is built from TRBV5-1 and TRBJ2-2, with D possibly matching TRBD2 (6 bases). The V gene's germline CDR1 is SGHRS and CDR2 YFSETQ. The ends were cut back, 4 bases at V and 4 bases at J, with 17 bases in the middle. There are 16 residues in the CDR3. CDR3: CASSPGLLASTGELFF. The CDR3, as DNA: TGCGCCAGCAGCCCGGGCTTACTAGCTAGCACCGGGGAGCTGTTTTTT.

CDR3 coding DNA: TGTGCCAGCAGCCTCCAACTAGCGCCGGCCGGGGAGCTGTTTTTT. Protein: CASSLQLAPAGELFF. The rearrangement links TRBV7-3 to TRBJ2-2; 7 positions agree with TRBD2. Germline CDR1 is SGHTA and CDR2 is FQGTGA. V lost 5 bases, J lost 6 bases, and 9 bases stayed unmatched. This CDR3 has 15 amino acids.

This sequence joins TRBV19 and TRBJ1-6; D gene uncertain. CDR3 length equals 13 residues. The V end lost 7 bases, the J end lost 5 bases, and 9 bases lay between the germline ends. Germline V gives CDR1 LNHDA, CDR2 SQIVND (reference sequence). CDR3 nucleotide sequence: TGTGCCAGTACGAAGGAGAATAATTCACCCCTCCACTTT. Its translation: CASTKENNSPLHF.

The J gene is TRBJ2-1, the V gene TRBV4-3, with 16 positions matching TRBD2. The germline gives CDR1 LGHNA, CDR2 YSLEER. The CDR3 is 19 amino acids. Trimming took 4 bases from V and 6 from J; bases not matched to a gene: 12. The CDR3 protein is CASSRVGLAGGPAGNEQFF. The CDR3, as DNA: TGCGCCAGCAGCCGAGTGGGACTAGCGGGAGGGCCTGCTGGCAATGAGCAGTTCTTC.

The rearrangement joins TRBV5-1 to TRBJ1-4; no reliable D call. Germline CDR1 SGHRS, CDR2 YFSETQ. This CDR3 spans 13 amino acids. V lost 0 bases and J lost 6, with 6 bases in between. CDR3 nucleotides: TGCGCCAGCAGCTTGGGGCAGGATGAAAAACTGTTTTTT. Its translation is CASSLGQDEKLFF.

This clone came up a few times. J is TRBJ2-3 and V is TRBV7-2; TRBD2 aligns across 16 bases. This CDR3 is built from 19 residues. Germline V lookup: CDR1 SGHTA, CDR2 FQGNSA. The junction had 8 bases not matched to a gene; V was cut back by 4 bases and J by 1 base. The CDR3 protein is CASSWAGTSGGVGTDTQYF. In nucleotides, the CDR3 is TGTGCCAGCAGCTGGGCCGGGACTAGCGGGGGGGTGGGCACAGATACGCAGTATTTT.

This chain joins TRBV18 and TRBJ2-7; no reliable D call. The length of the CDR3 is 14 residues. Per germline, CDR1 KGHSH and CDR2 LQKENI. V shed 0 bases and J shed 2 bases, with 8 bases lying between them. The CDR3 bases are TGTGCCAGCTCACCACCACACCAGACCTACGAGCAGTACTTC. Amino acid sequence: CASSPPHQTYEQYF.

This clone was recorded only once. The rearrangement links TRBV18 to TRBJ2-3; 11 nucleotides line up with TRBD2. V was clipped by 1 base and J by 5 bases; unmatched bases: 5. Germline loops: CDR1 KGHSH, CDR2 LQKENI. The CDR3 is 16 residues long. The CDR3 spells CASSPLGLAGGDTQYF. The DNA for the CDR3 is TGTGCCAGCTCACCACTGGGGCTAGCGGGAGGAGATACGCAGTATTTT.

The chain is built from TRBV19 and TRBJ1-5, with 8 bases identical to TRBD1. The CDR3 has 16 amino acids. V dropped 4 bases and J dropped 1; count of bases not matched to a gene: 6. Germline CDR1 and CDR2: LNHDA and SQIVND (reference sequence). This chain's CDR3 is CASSKDRVRSNQPQHF. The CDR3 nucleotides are TGTGCCAGTAGTAAGGACAGGGTGAGAAGCAATCAGCCCCAGCATTTT. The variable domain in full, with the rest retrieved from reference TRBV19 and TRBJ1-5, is DGGITQSPKYLFRKEGQNVTLSCEQNLNHDAMYWYRQDPGQGLRLIYYSQIVNDFQKGDIAEGYSVSREKKESFPLTVTSAQKNPTAFYLCASSKDRVRSNQPQHFGDGTRLSIL.

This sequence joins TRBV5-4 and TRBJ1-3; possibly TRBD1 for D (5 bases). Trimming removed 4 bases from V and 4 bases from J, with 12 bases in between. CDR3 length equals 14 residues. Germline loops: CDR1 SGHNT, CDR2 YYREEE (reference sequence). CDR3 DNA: TGTGCCAGCAGCATTACAGGAGGGGGAAACACCATATATTTT. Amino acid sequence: CASSITGGGNTIYF.

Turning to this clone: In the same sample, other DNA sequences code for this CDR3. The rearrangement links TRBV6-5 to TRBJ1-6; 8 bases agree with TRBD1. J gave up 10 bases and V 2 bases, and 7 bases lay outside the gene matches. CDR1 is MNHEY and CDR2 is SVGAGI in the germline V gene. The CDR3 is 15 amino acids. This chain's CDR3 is CASSYADRGRSPLHF. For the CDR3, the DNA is TGTGCCAGCAGTTACGCAGACAGGGGTAGATCACCCCTCCACTTT.

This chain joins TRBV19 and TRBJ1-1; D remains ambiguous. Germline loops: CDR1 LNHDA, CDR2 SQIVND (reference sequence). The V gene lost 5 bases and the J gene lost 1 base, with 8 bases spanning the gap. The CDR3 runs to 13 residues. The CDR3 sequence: CASSEGPNTEAFF. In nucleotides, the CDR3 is TGTGCCAGTAGTGAGGGCCCGAACACTGAAGCTTTCTTT.

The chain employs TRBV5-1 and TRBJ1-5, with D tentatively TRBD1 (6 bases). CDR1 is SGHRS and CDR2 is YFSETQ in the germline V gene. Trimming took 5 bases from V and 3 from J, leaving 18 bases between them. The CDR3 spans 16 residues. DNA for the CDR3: TGCGCCAGCAGTCCGGCGGGGGGGGCTAACAATCAGCCCCAGCATTTT. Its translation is CASSPAGGANNQPQHF.